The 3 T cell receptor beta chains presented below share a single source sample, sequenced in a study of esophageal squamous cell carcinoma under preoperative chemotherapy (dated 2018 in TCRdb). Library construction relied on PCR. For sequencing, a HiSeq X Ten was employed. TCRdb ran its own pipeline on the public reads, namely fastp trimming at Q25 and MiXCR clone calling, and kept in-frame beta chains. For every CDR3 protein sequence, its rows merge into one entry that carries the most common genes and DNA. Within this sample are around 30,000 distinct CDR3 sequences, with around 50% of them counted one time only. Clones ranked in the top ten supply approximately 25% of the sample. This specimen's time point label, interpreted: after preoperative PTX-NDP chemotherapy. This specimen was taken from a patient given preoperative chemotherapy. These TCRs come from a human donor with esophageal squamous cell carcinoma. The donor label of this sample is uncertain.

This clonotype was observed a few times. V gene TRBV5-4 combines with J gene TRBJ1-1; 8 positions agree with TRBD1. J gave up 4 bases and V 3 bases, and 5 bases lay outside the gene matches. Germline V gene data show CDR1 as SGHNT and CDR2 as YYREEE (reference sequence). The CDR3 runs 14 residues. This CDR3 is CASSWGQESTEAFF. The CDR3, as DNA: TGTGCCAGCAGCTGGGGACAGGAAAGCACTGAAGCTTTCTTT. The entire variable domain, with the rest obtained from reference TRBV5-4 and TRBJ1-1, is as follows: ETGVTQSPTHLIKTRGQQVTLRCSSQSGHNTVSWYQQALGQGPQFIFQYYREEENGRGNFPPRFSGLQFPNYSSELNVNALELDDSALYLCASSWGQESTEAFFGQGTRLTVV.

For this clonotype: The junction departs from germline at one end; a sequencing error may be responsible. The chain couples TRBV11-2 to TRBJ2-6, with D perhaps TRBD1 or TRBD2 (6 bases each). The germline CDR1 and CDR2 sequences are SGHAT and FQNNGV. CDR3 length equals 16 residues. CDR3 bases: TGTGCCAGCAGTCATGGACGGAGCTCGGGGGCCAACGACCAGTCTTTC. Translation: CASSHGRSSGANDQSF.

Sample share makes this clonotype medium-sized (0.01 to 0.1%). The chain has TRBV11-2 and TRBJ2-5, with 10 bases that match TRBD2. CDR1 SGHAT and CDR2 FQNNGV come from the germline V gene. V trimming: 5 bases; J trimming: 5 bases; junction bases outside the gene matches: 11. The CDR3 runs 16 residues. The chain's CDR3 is CASSPTSGVFRETQYF. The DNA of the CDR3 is TGTGCCAGCAGCCCCACTAGCGGGGTCTTCCGGGAGACCCAGTACTTC.